This T cell receptor (beta chain) was profiled in a study of cytomegalovirus exposure and HLA in healthy donors (dated by TCRdb to between 2016 and 2019). With regard to the full study: A later analysis indicated that the 90 to 150 validation repertoires were generated on the platform also employed for the 700 or so repertoires of the first cohort. The study aimed to test whether signatures of past pathogen exposure could be identified by cataloging public T cell receptors. A separate validation cohort of 90 to 150 different subjects was used in addition to the roughly 700-subject first cohort. To predict cytomegalovirus infection status, the study brought together high-throughput TCR immunosequencing, statistical association of individual TCRs with disease status, and machine learning. The paper as a whole reports these results and caveats: The study gave a list of about 150 TCR beta chains associated with cytomegalovirus. Subsequent analysis determined that TCRs grouped into clusters in the first cohort also showed a tendency toward co-occurrence across the 120 or so validation repertoires, and 90% to 95% of cluster scores exceeded 0. Cytomegalovirus status was reported to be diagnosed by the classifier with high specificity and sensitivity in both the original and validation cohorts. In vitro tests confirmed that a few of the cytomegalovirus-associated TCR beta chains recognize cytomegalovirus antigens. While some public TCRs were present in many individuals, most TCR sequences turned up only very rarely across donors. It was suggested by the authors that the approach could potentially be generalized to other disease states and immunological phenotypes. A later analysis lacked HLA typing for the validation cohort, so it scored co-occurrence in that cohort across all 120 or so repertoires.

As concerns this clone: Its antigen remains undetermined. One base away there is no much larger clone; base qualities are not given.

Trimmed from V: 2 bases; trimmed from J: 7 bases; junction bases lacking a gene match: 8. The germline V gene yields MNHEY for CDR1 and SVGAGI for CDR2. From the cysteine through the phenylalanine, the CDR3 covers 16 amino acids. The DNA shown is the 48-base CDR3, in frame from base 1. Library preparation was by the immunoSEQ multiplex PCR assay. Per the source publication's procedure: A statistical classification framework was built for diagnosing cytomegalovirus status from the catalog of TCR beta chain sequences. Here the immuneACCESS table is served through TCRdb, limited to in-frame sequences with V and J called. Missing clones are a known gap in these copies; in checked studies unresolved V genes cover under half, and the rest lacks a known reason. V and J calls and clone size follow that table, whereas D and trimming were derived from the DNA. The sample contains around 60,000 clones, roughly 94% of them found a single time. Clones ranked in the top ten supply about 4.3% of the sample.

Donors formed part of the validation cohort, which comprised 120 subjects and was distinct from the first cohort of 550 to 850 subjects. The clonotype originates from a man younger than 35 in good health and CMV-seropositive. The sequencing input was PBMCs. Rearrangement joined TRBV6-5 to TRBJ2-1, with 10 bases aligning to TRBD2. The sequence in DNA is TGTGCCAGCAGTTACGGACTAGCGGAACCCGGGAATGAGCAGTTCTTC. It codes for CASSYGLAEPGNEQFF.